This T cell receptor (beta chain) was observed in a study of identical twins. TCRdb re-called the 5' RACE reads with MiXCR, one entry per CDR3 protein. The table records approximately 1.8 million distinct CDR3 sequences, under 35% of them present only once. There are 14 residues in the CDR3. Germline assignment: CDR1 MDHEN and CDR2 SYDVKM. Trimming left V 3 bases short and J 7 bases short, with 16 bases between. Sequenced input: cord blood. The rearrangement links TRBV28 to TRBJ2-7, with D perhaps TRBD1 (6 bases). The receptor was isolated from a newborn girl in good health. As DNA, the CDR3 is TGTGCCAGCAGTTTCCCCAGGGGCTCAAATGAGCAGTACTTC. It encodes CASSFPRGSNEQYF.